The next 29 T cell receptor beta chains were all read from a single sample in a study of T-cell memory formation after mild COVID-19. TCRdb recomputed calls from the 5' RACE reads with MiXCR, one row per CDR3 protein. This sample has over 400,000 distinct CDR3 sequences, with about 22% found just once. The sequenced sample was PBMCs or a T cell subset sorted from them (not recorded which). The receptor set was obtained from an adult woman who had mild COVID-19 (a few samples of this study predate the infection). Cell type and time point are not known.

In the case of this clonotype: Germline and junction disagree at one end, which may indicate a read error. The J gene is TRBJ2-3, the V gene TRBV5-1, with 7 bases that match TRBD1. CDR3 size: 15 residues. The germline V gene has CDR1 SGHRS and CDR2 YFSETQ. The CDR3 DNA is TGCGCCAGCGGCTTGGACCGAGGGGGCGCAGATACGCAGTATTTT. Protein sequence: CASGLDRGGADTQYF.

The chain has TRBV7-6 and TRBJ2-1; weak D call: TRBD2 (6 bases). Trimming stripped 5 bases from V and 6 bases from J, with 17 bases between. This CDR3 has 15 amino acids. Germline V gene data show CDR1 as SGHVS and CDR2 as FNYEAQ. The CDR3 nucleotides are TGTGCCAGCAGCCAACTAGCTGGGCGTTTCAATGAGCAGTTCTTC. This translates into CASSQLAGRFNEQFF.

The chain has TRBV15 and TRBJ1-4; 10 bases match TRBD1. This CDR3 contains 18 residues. Germline CDR1 is LNHNV and CDR2 is YYDKDF (reference sequence). V shed 1 base, J shed 0 bases, and the junction held 5 bases outside the gene matches. CDR3: CATSRAGTGASTNEKLFF. The CDR3 bases are TGTGCCACCAGCAGAGCCGGGACAGGGGCCTCAACTAATGAAAAACTGTTTTTT.

The sample holds a few counts of this clonotype. V is TRBV5-1 and J is TRBJ1-6; 10 bases fit TRBD1. Trimming at V came to 2 bases and at J to 10 bases, leaving 3 bases not matched to a gene. The CDR3 sequence is 14 residues long. Germline V gene lookup returns CDR1 SGHRS and CDR2 YFSETQ. CDR3 amino acids: CASSFRDRGSPLHF. The CDR3 DNA follows: TGCGCCAGCAGCTTCCGGGACAGGGGATCACCCCTCCACTTT.

The chain links TRBV7-3 to TRBJ2-3; D is unclear. The CDR3 loop spans 12 amino acids. Looked up from germline, CDR1 is SGHTA and CDR2 is FQGTGA. V lost 2 bases and J 5 bases, leaving 5 bases between the germline ends. For the CDR3, the DNA is TGTGCCAGCAGCTTACCTGGAGATACGCAGTATTTT. It encodes CASSLPGDTQYF.

This clonotype was detected ten times or more. This chain joins TRBV28 and TRBJ2-1; D might be TRBD1 (6 bases). CDR3 length: 13 amino acids. Germline-derived CDR1 and CDR2 are MDHEN and SYDVKM. The V end lost 6 bases, the J end lost 12 bases, and 18 bases lay between the germline ends. CDR3 bases: TGTGCCAGCAGCCAAGACAGGTCAAGGGGGCAGTTCTTC. This gives the protein CASSQDRSRGQFF.

V is TRBV11-1 and J is TRBJ2-6; 8 bases match TRBD1. From germline, CDR1 is SGHAT and CDR2 FQDESV (reference sequence). Germline trimming cut 8 bases from V and 1 base from J; bases unmatched to any gene: 13. The CDR3 length is 18 residues. The DNA for the CDR3 is TGTGCCAGCGCTAAGGACAGGGCCTATTTGTCTGGGGCCAACGTCCTGACTTTC. Protein: CASAKDRAYLSGANVLTF.

This clonotype was counted only a few times. The chain has TRBV4-3 and TRBJ2-2; a possible D gene is TRBD2 (5 bases). The CDR3 runs 13 residues. The germline V gene has CDR1 LGHNA and CDR2 YSLEER. Trimming stripped 2 bases from V and 6 bases from J, with 7 bases between. In nucleotides, the CDR3 is TGCGCCAGCAGCCAACGGGGAGCCGGGGAGCTGTTTTTT. Its protein product is CASSQRGAGELFF.

The chain carries TRBV4-2 and TRBJ1-6, with D hard to call. CDR3 length: 14 amino acids. From germline, CDR1 is LGHNA and CDR2 YNFKEQ. The ends were cut back, 0 bases at V and 9 bases at J, with 9 bases in the middle. The CDR3 here is CASSQDTEISPLHF. The CDR3 DNA sequence: TGTGCCAGCAGCCAAGATACCGAAATTTCACCCCTCCACTTT.

V and J are TRBV20-1 and TRBJ2-7; tentative D call: TRBD2 (5 bases). Germline CDR1 reads DFQATT; CDR2 reads SNEGSKA (reference sequence). The V and J ends lost 3 bases and 2 bases respectively, with 20 bases between them. The CDR3 is made up of 16 amino acids. The CDR3, as DNA: TGCAGTGCTAGTTCGGTAGGATTACGGGGAACCTACGAGCAGTACTTC. It codes for CSASSVGLRGTYEQYF.

The chain combines TRBV3-1 with TRBJ1-5; D may be TRBD1 (5 bases). Germline V lookup: CDR1 LGHDT, CDR2 YNNKEL (reference sequence). Trimming cost V 5 bases and J 5 bases, with 13 bases left between them. This CDR3 has 14 amino acids. CDR3 nucleotides: TGTGCCAGCAGCTGGCGGCAGGGAGATCAGCCCCAGCATTTT. Its translation is CASSWRQGDQPQHF.

The chain recombines TRBV4-2 with TRBJ2-1; TRBD2 agrees at 9 bases. From germline, CDR1 is LGHNA and CDR2 YNFKEQ. The CDR3 totals 16 residues. The V segment lost 3 bases and the J segment 3 bases; nucleotides outside the gene matches: 6. The CDR3: CASSHAGTSIYNEQFF. The CDR3 DNA sequence: TGTGCCAGCAGCCACGCCGGGACTAGCATCTACAATGAGCAGTTCTTC.

This clonotype has more than one count but fewer than ten. The V and J genes are TRBV7-2 and TRBJ1-6; TRBD1 matches at 7 bases. The J segment lost 6 bases and the V segment lost 0 bases, leaving 8 bases of the junction unmatched. CDR3 length: 17 amino acids. Per the germline V gene, CDR1 is SGHTA and CDR2 is FQGNSA. The CDR3 nucleotides are TGTGCCAGCAGCTTAGCGGCGCAGGGGGACTTTAATTCACCCCTCCACTTT. As protein: CASSLAAQGDFNSPLHF.

In this sample, this clonotype turned up a few times. The rearrangement joins TRBV18 to TRBJ1-5, with D unclear. With 6 bases removed from V and 5 bases from J, the gap between germline ends came to 11 bases. The CDR3 sequence is 13 residues long. Germline V gives CDR1 KGHSH, CDR2 LQKENI. CDR3 sequence reads: CASSRSEDQPQHF. The DNA of the CDR3 is TGTGCCAGCTCCAGATCTGAGGATCAGCCCCAGCATTTT.

This clonotype was counted between two and nine times. This sequence joins TRBV19 and TRBJ1-6; D not certain. The ends were cut back, 3 bases at V and 4 bases at J, with 7 bases in the middle. The CDR3 runs 14 residues. Germline CDR1 is LNHDA and CDR2 is SQIVND (reference sequence). CDR3 region: CASSMTGYNSPLHF. CDR3 nucleotides: TGTGCCAGTAGTATGACCGGGTATAATTCACCCCTCCACTTT.

The table lists this clonotype with a few counts. This chain connects TRBV20-1 to TRBJ2-3; D might be TRBD1 (6 bases). CDR1 and CDR2 from the germline V gene are DFQATT and SNEGSKA (reference sequence). This CDR3 spans 13 amino acids. Deletions cut 3 bases from V and 6 bases from J, with 13 bases between. CDR3 sequence reads: CSARAGAGDTQYF. As DNA, the CDR3 is TGCAGTGCTAGGGCAGGGGCAGGGGATACGCAGTATTTT.

The chain recombines TRBV29-1 with TRBJ1-2; 8 bases align to TRBD1. Germline-derived CDR1 and CDR2 are SQVTM and ANQGSEA. The V gene end was trimmed by 7 bases and the J gene end by 4 bases; junction bases not matched to a gene: 5. This CDR3 contains 12 residues. The DNA of the CDR3 is TGCAGCGGCGGGGACAGGAGCTATGGCTACACCTTC. This encodes CSGGDRSYGYTF.

This clonotype has a handful of counts. This chain connects TRBV7-3 to TRBJ1-1, with 7 bases identical to TRBD1. This CDR3 spans 14 amino acids. Trimming removed 5 bases from V and 6 bases from J; junction bases left unmatched: 9. Germline V gene data show CDR1 as SGHTA and CDR2 as FQGTGA. DNA of the CDR3: TGTGCCAGCAGCCACGGACCGGGACAGCCTGAAGCTTTCTTT. This encodes CASSHGPGQPEAFF.

The V gene is TRBV25-1, the J gene TRBJ2-2; a possible D gene is TRBD1 (5 bases). CDR1 is MGHDK and CDR2 is SYGVNS in the germline V gene. V lost 4 bases to trimming and J lost 5 bases, with 8 bases between them. This CDR3 has 13 residues. CDR3 region: CASSVRVTGELFF. The CDR3 DNA reads as TGTGCCAGCAGTGTCAGGGTAACCGGGGAGCTGTTTTTT.

This chain links TRBV2 with TRBJ1-2, with D unresolved. Trimming took 9 bases from V and 4 from J, leaving 12 bases between them. CDR1 is SNHLY, CDR2 FYNNEI, per germline. The CDR3 is 12 residues long. The CDR3 region is CARKDLIYGYTF. The CDR3 DNA is TGTGCCAGAAAGGACTTGATCTATGGCTACACCTTC.

The V gene is TRBV11-2, the J gene TRBJ2-3, with 9 bases aligning to TRBD1. CDR1 is SGHAT, CDR2 FQNNGV, per germline. V lost 2 bases, J lost 4 bases, and 4 bases stayed unmatched. The CDR3 runs 15 residues. The CDR3 sequence is CASSLLGQGSDTQYF. The CDR3 DNA is TGTGCCAGCAGCTTATTGGGACAGGGTTCAGATACGCAGTATTTT.

In its sample, this clonotype was seen a few times. The rearrangement joins TRBV2 to TRBJ2-7; TRBD1 or TRBD2 may be the D gene (5 bases each). The CDR3 is 14 residues long. Trimming took 4 bases from V and 2 from J, leaving 12 bases between them. Looked up from germline, CDR1 is SNHLY and CDR2 is FYNNEI. CDR3 in amino acids: CASSGEGDPYEQYF. CDR3 in DNA: TGTGCCAGCAGTGGTGAAGGGGACCCCTACGAGCAGTACTTC.

The CDR3 region is CASSVGNWGTELNTEAFF. In DNA, the CDR3 is TGTGCCAGCAGCGTAGGAAACTGGGGGACAGAATTGAACACTGAAGCTTTCTTT. V usage is TRBV9 and J usage is TRBJ1-1; TRBD1 aligns across 7 bases. Germline values: CDR1 SGDLS, CDR2 YYNGEE. The length of the CDR3 is 18 residues. With V trimmed by 0 bases and J by 0 bases, 11 bases remained unmatched.

Only a few counts were recorded for this clonotype. The chain couples TRBV7-9 to TRBJ2-5; D is possibly TRBD2 (6 bases). The V gene's germline CDR1 is SEHNR and CDR2 FQNEAQ (reference sequence). With 0 bases removed from V and 1 base from J, the gap between germline ends came to 9 bases. This CDR3 spans 15 amino acids. The CDR3 region has the DNA TGTGCCAGCAGCTTAGCCCGGGACTTCCAAGAGACCCAGTACTTC. Its protein is CASSLARDFQETQYF. Using reference TRBV7-9 and TRBJ2-5 for the parts outside the CDR3, the full variable domain is DTGVSQNPRHKITKRGQNVTFRCDPISEHNRLYWYRQTLGQGPEFLTYFQNEAQLEKSRLLSDRFSAERPKGSFSTLEIQRTEQGDSAMYLCASSLARDFQETQYFGPGTRLLVL.

The chain has TRBV7-9 and TRBJ1-3; D might be TRBD1 (6 bases). With 7 bases removed from V and 0 bases from J, the gap between germline ends came to 13 bases. Germline CDR1 SEHNR, CDR2 FQNEAQ (reference sequence). The CDR3 length is 15 residues. The CDR3 DNA reads as TGTGCCAGCACCCGGGGCAGGGGCTCTGGAAACACCATATATTTT. Translation gives CASTRGRGSGNTIYF.

This clonotype was seen a few times. The gene calls are TRBV6-5 and TRBJ2-1; possibly TRBD1 or TRBD2 for D (6 bases each). The germline V gene encodes CDR1 MNHEY and CDR2 SVGAGI. The V gene lost 7 bases and the J gene lost 5 bases, with 12 bases spanning the gap. The CDR3 totals 13 residues. The CDR3 nucleotides read TGTGCCAGCATCGGTGGGGGGCACAATGAGCAGTTCTTC. It yields the protein CASIGGGHNEQFF.

The gene calls are TRBV12-3 or TRBV12-4 and TRBJ2-5; the D gene is possibly TRBD1 (5 bases). The CDR3 is made up of 14 amino acids. Between the trimmed V and J ends, which lost 3 bases and 3 bases, there was a span of 11 bases. The CDR3 DNA sequence: TGTGCCAGCAGTTTGACGGCAGGGAAAGAGACCCAGTACTTC. Protein product: CASSLTAGKETQYF.

CDR3: CSVGSSDSRGETQYF. CDR3 coding DNA: TGCAGCGTTGGTTCTAGCGATTCGAGGGGAGAGACCCAGTACTTC. The V gene is TRBV29-1, the J gene TRBJ2-5; TRBD2 might be the D (6 bases). V shed 4 bases and J shed 4 bases, with 19 bases lying between them. The germline V gene has CDR1 SQVTM and CDR2 ANQGSEA. The CDR3 is 15 amino acids.

The chain recombines TRBV6-1 with TRBJ2-7; D possibly uses TRBD1 or TRBD2 (6 bases each). Germline V gene lookup returns CDR1 MNHNS and CDR2 SASEGT. The CDR3 extends over 15 amino acids. With 0 bases removed from V and 4 bases from J, the gap between germline ends came to 13 bases. CDR3 sequence: CASSEAWRGSYEQYF. CDR3 sequence (DNA): TGTGCCAGCAGTGAAGCCTGGAGGGGGAGTTACGAGCAGTACTTC.